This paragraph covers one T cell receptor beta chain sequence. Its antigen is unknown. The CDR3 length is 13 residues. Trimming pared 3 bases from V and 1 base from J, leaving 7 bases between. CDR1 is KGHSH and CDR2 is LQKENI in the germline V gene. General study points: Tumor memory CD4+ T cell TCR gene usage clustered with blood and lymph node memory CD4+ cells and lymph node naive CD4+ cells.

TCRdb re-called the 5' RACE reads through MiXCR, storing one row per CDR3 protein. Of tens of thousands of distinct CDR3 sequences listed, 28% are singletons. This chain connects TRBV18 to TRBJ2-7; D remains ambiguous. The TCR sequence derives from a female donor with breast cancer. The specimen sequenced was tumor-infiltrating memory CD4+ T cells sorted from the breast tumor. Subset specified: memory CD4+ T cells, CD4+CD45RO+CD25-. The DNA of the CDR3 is TGTGCCAGCTCACCTAGGGCGTCCTACGAGCAGTACTTC. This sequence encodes CASSPRASYEQYF.